This paragraph reports one T cell receptor beta chain. The data originate from a study of blood T cell repertoires in COVID-19. Using immunoSEQ multiplex PCR, the repertoire was profiled, and TCRdb retains in-frame clones only, with some absent. The sample yields around 150,000 clones, about 85% seen once. What was sequenced was peripheral blood. The sequence derives from a human donor with acute or convalescent COVID-19. The donor label of this sample is uncertain.

The CDR3 coding sequence is TGTGCCACCGACAGGGTGCCCCCGAACACTGAAGCTTTCTTT. As protein: CATDRVPPNTEAFF. The chain combines TRBV19 with TRBJ1-1; 7 nucleotides match TRBD1. V was clipped by 10 bases and J by 1 base; unmatched bases: 9. The germline V gene has CDR1 LNHDA and CDR2 SQIVND (reference sequence). The CDR3 is 14 residues long.